This T cell receptor (beta chain) derives from a study of blood T cell repertoires in COVID-19. Using immunoSEQ multiplex PCR, the repertoire was profiled, and TCRdb retains in-frame clones only, with some absent. Among about 300,000 clones, roughly 88% were seen once, and the ten largest hold roughly 1.7%. The V gene lost 3 bases and the J gene lost 2 bases, with 10 bases spanning the gap. The CDR3 consists of 14 residues. Looked up from germline, CDR1 is SNHLY and CDR2 is FYNNEI. Sequenced: peripheral blood. The genes are TRBV2 and TRBJ1-1; TRBD1 might be the D (5 bases). This TCR derives from a woman aged 25 to 39 with COVID-19, enrolled during active disease. The CDR3 loop reads CASSELQVNTEAFF. For the CDR3, the DNA is TGTGCCAGCAGTGAGTTACAGGTTAACACTGAAGCTTTCTTT.